Presented here are 25 T cell receptor beta chains from one specimen sequenced in a study of T cells in Graves' hyperthyroidism and ophthalmopathy. RNA transcripts were the template for amplifying TCR beta CDR3 regions. When the TCR CDR3 underwent first-round RT-PCR, the HTBI primer set was used. TCRdb recomputed calls from the multiplex PCR reads with MiXCR, one row per CDR3 protein. The sample lists approximately 400,000 distinct CDR3 sequences; about 14% were seen once. Sequenced material: blood. These receptors came from a man aged 30-40 years with Graves' hyperthyroidism that later progressed to Graves' ophthalmopathy.

The rearrangement joins TRBV19 to TRBJ1-1; TRBD1 matches 7 bases. V gave up 10 bases and J gave up 0 bases; unmatched junction bases: 8. There are 14 residues in the CDR3. CDR1 and CDR2 (germline): LNHDA, SQIVND (reference sequence). The CDR3 is CATGTVLLNTEAFF. CDR3 sequence (DNA): TGTGCCACCGGGACAGTTCTTCTGAACACTGAAGCTTTCTTT.

This clonotype was detected many times. The DNA for the CDR3 is TGTGCCAGCAGCAGGAGGGGGACTAATGAAAAACTGTTTTTT. Translation: CASSRRGTNEKLFF. The gene calls are TRBV11-3 and TRBJ1-4, with D possibly matching TRBD1 (6 bases). CDR3 length: 14 residues. Germline V CDR1 and CDR2: SGHNT, YENEEA. The V end lost 5 bases, the J end lost 2 bases, and 9 bases lay between the germline ends.

This clonotype occurred many times. V and J are TRBV20-1 and TRBJ2-1, with TRBD2 matching over 7 bases. The germline gives CDR1 DFQATT, CDR2 SNEGSKA (reference sequence). V gave up 3 bases and J gave up 3 bases; unmatched junction bases: 5. The CDR3 contains 14 residues. DNA of the CDR3: TGCAGTGCTAGGAGCGGGGCGGGCTACAATGAGCAGTTCTTC. It is translated as CSARSGAGYNEQFF.

This clonotype was counted ten times or more. This chain links TRBV7-8 with TRBJ1-5, with D unclear. This CDR3 contains 16 residues. V lost 1 base and J 4 bases, leaving 14 bases between the germline ends. Germline V CDR1 and CDR2: SGHVS, FQNEAQ. The CDR3 nucleotides read TGTGCCAGCAGCTTAGGTCTTTCCAGAATAAATCAGCCCCAGCATTTT. It is translated as CASSLGLSRINQPQHF.

This clonotype was detected many times. CDR3 bases: TGTGCTAGTGGTTTGAACAGGGTAAATGAGCAGTTCTTC. Amino acid sequence: CASGLNRVNEQFF. The chain employs TRBV12-5 and TRBJ2-1, with a possible D match to TRBD1 (6 bases). V was cut by 2 bases and J by 7 bases, with 9 bases left in between. The germline CDR1 and CDR2 sequences are LGHNT and FRNRAP. This CDR3 comprises 13 residues. Together with reference TRBV12-5 and TRBJ2-1, the CDR3 gives the full variable domain: DARVTQTPRHKVTEMGQEVTMRCQPILGHNTVFWYRQTMMQGLELLAYFRNRAPLDDSGMPKDRFSAEMPDATLATLKIQPSEPRDSAVYFCASGLNRVNEQFFGPGTRLTVL.

The rearrangement joins TRBV12-3 or TRBV12-4 to TRBJ1-2; D call uncertain. CDR3 size: 14 residues. The V and J ends lost 1 base and 7 bases respectively, with 13 bases between them. The CDR3 is CASSLGVGSGGYTF. The CDR3 DNA sequence: TGTGCCAGCAGTTTAGGGGTGGGCTCCGGTGGCTACACCTTC.

This clonotype was detected many times. The chain employs TRBV7-8 and TRBJ2-2; TRBD2 agrees at 7 bases. The CDR3 spans 15 residues. The trim removed 4 bases at V and 6 bases at J, leaving 8 bases unmatched. CDR1 and CDR2 from the germline V gene are SGHVS and FQNEAQ. The CDR3 bases are TGTGCCAGCAGCTGGACTAGTGCGCTAGCCGGGGAGCTGTTTTTT. It is translated as CASSWTSALAGELFF.

The chain has TRBV5-6 and TRBJ1-4, with D unresolved. Deletions cut 4 bases from V and 10 bases from J, with 14 bases between. This CDR3 has 13 amino acids. Germline V gives CDR1 SGHDT, CDR2 YYEEEE. The CDR3 coding sequence is TGTGCCAGCAGCCGTGGTGGGGTGGGAAAACTGTTTTTT. Translated: CASSRGGVGKLFF.

This clonotype has more than one count but fewer than ten. The chain is built from TRBV3-1 and TRBJ1-3; maybe TRBD1 (6 bases). Germline V gives CDR1 LGHDT, CDR2 YNNKEL (reference sequence). CDR3 size: 14 residues. The germline V and J ends were trimmed by 3 bases and 4 bases, with 10 bases remaining between them. In nucleotides, the CDR3 is TGTGCCAGCAGCCAGGGGGCATCGGGAAACACCATATATTTT. Its protein product is CASSQGASGNTIYF.

There are many counts of this clonotype. The rearrangement links TRBV11-1 to TRBJ2-3; possibly TRBD1 for D (6 bases). Germline V CDR1 and CDR2: SGHAT, FQDESV (reference sequence). V was pared by 0 bases and J by 2 bases, with 12 bases between. The CDR3 totals 16 residues. CDR3 protein: CASSLAPGQITDTQYF. In DNA, the CDR3 is TGTGCCAGCAGCTTAGCACCGGGACAAATCACAGATACGCAGTATTTT. Full variable domain (missing parts from reference TRBV11-1 and TRBJ2-3): EAEVAQSPRYKITEKSQAVAFWCDPISGHATLYWYRQILGQGPELLVQFQDESVVDDSQLPKDRFSAERLKGVDSTLKIQPAELGDSAMYLCASSLAPGQITDTQYFGPGTRLTVL.

Many counts were recorded for this clonotype. The CDR3 sequence is CASSYSQGGYEQYF. The CDR3 bases are TGTGCCAGCAGTTATAGCCAGGGAGGGTACGAGCAGTACTTC. The rearrangement uses TRBV6-1 and TRBJ2-7, with TRBD2 matching over 7 bases. V lost 5 bases, J lost 4 bases, and 8 bases stayed unmatched. There are 14 residues in the CDR3. Per germline, CDR1 MNHNS and CDR2 SASEGT.

This clonotype was seen repeatedly, ten times or more. The rearrangement joins TRBV28 to TRBJ1-2, with TRBD1 matching over 7 bases. This CDR3 comprises 14 residues. Trimming at V came to 6 bases and at J to 4 bases, leaving 8 bases not matched to a gene. CDR1 is MDHEN and CDR2 is SYDVKM in the germline V gene. CDR3 region: CASSHRQGGYGYTF. The CDR3 nucleotides read TGTGCCAGCAGCCACCGACAGGGAGGCTATGGCTACACCTTC.

The rearrangement links TRBV25-1 to TRBJ2-2; TRBD1 aligns across 7 bases. V dropped 3 bases and J dropped 7; count of bases not matched to a gene: 8. This CDR3 is 15 amino acids long. Per the germline V gene, CDR1 is MGHDK and CDR2 is SYGVNS. CDR3: CASSDRDRVFGELFF. CDR3 coding DNA: TGTGCCAGCAGTGACCGTGACAGGGTTTTCGGGGAGCTGTTTTTT.

The J gene is TRBJ2-6, the V gene TRBV19, with TRBD1 identical over 7 bases. The length of the CDR3 is 17 residues. The junction had 11 bases not matched to a gene; V was cut back by 9 bases and J by 0 bases. CDR1 LNHDA and CDR2 SQIVND come from the germline V gene (reference sequence). This chain's CDR3 is CASKPGTDPSGANVLTF. The CDR3 nucleotides read TGTGCCAGCAAACCCGGGACAGACCCCTCTGGGGCCAACGTCCTGACTTTC. Together with reference TRBV19 and TRBJ2-6, the CDR3 gives the full variable domain: DGGITQSPKYLFRKEGQNVTLSCEQNLNHDAMYWYRQDPGQGLRLIYYSQIVNDFQKGDIAEGYSVSREKKESFPLTVTSAQKNPTAFYLCASKPGTDPSGANVLTFGAGSRLTVL.

A few counts support this clonotype. The chain couples TRBV27 to TRBJ2-2, with 14 bases that match TRBD2. V trimming: 8 bases; J trimming: 0 bases; junction bases outside the gene matches: 2. Germline lookup yields CDR1 MNHEY and CDR2 SMNVEV (reference sequence). The CDR3 sequence is 16 residues long. Here the CDR3 reads CASGLAGGANTGELFF. The CDR3 DNA reads as TGTGCCAGCGGACTAGCGGGGGGCGCGAACACCGGGGAGCTGTTTTTT.

This clonotype was counted a few times. This chain uses TRBV19 with TRBJ2-5, with D uncertain. CDR3 length equals 14 residues. The V and J ends lost 3 bases and 5 bases respectively, with 13 bases between them. Germline V gene data show CDR1 as LNHDA and CDR2 as SQIVND (reference sequence). This chain's CDR3 is CASSITSEMETQYF. The CDR3 DNA sequence: TGTGCCAGTAGTATCACGAGTGAAATGGAGACCCAGTACTTC.

This clonotype was picked up a small number of times. This sequence joins TRBV30 and TRBJ1-6; 7 positions agree with TRBD1. Germline assignment: CDR1 GTSNPN and CDR2 SVGIG (reference sequence). This CDR3 is 14 amino acids long. The ends lost 3 bases at V and 5 bases at J; junction bases unmatched: 4. CDR3 in DNA: TGTGCCTGGAGCCGGGACAGCAATAATTCACCCCTCCACTTT. Translated: CAWSRDSNNSPLHF. The whole variable domain, remainder taken from reference TRBV30 and TRBJ1-6, is SQTIHQWPATLVQPVGSPLSLECTVEGTSNPNLYWYRQAAGRGLQLLFYSVGIGQISSEVPQNLSASRPQDRQFILSSKKLLLSDSGFYLCAWSRDSNNSPLHFGNGTRLTVT.

The chain links TRBV5-1 to TRBJ2-6, with TRBD1 as a possible D gene (6 bases). Germline loops: CDR1 SGHRS, CDR2 YFSETQ. V shed 2 bases and J shed 8 bases, with 11 bases lying between them. This CDR3 comprises 14 residues. The CDR3 region is CASSFLQGTNVLTF. CDR3 in DNA: TGCGCCAGCAGCTTCTTACAGGGCACCAACGTCCTGACTTTC.

The chain joins TRBV4-1 to TRBJ1-2, with D perhaps matching TRBD1 (5 bases). Trimming took 0 bases from V and 4 from J, leaving 9 bases between them. Per germline, CDR1 MGHRA and CDR2 YSYEKL. CDR3 length equals 14 residues. CDR3 nucleotides: TGCGCCAGCAGCCAAGATCGAGACAGCTATGGCTACACCTTC. Its translation: CASSQDRDSYGYTF.

The chain links TRBV19 to TRBJ1-5, with no clear D. Trimming took off 7 bases at V and 2 bases at J, with 12 bases between the two ends. The germline V gene encodes CDR1 LNHDA and CDR2 SQIVND (reference sequence). The CDR3 extends over 14 amino acids. The CDR3 DNA reads as TGTGCCAGTACCCATTCGAGTGGCAATCAGCCCCAGCATTTT. This codes for CASTHSSGNQPQHF.

This chain connects TRBV10-3 to TRBJ2-5, with 8 bases matching TRBD2. The CDR3 runs 13 residues. With 5 bases clipped from V and 2 bases from J, the junction kept 1 base outside the gene matches. The germline V gene has CDR1 ENHRY and CDR2 SYGVKD. CDR3 in DNA: TGTGCCATCAGTCTAGCGGGTCAAGAGACCCAGTACTTC. Its protein product is CAISLAGQETQYF.

Note on this clonotype: A single base separates this from a much larger clone, so it may be a read error. The chain combines TRBV3-1 with TRBJ2-7, with D unresolved. From germline, CDR1 is LGHDT and CDR2 YNNKEL (reference sequence). The CDR3 consists of 14 residues. The CDR3, as DNA: TGTGCCAGCAGCCAAGATGGGCGCCTCAGCGAGCAGTGCTTC. Protein: CASSQDGRLSEQCF.

This clonotype was detected many times. The chain combines TRBV28 with TRBJ1-4; D not certain. Germline-derived CDR1 and CDR2 are MDHEN and SYDVKM. The length of the CDR3 is 14 residues. The germline V and J ends were trimmed by 5 bases and 6 bases, with 13 bases remaining between them. CDR3 sequence: CASSDGGLDEKLFF. In DNA form, the CDR3 reads TGTGCCAGCAGTGACGGAGGTTTGGATGAAAAACTGTTTTTT.

This clonotype was picked up many times. The chain couples TRBV7-9 to TRBJ2-2, with D tentatively TRBD1 (6 bases). The germline V gene has CDR1 SEHNR and CDR2 FQNEAQ (reference sequence). The CDR3 is made up of 15 amino acids. Trimming removed 2 bases at V and 0 bases at J, with 7 bases between. The CDR3 loop reads CASSLRGSNTGELFF. In DNA, the CDR3 is TGTGCCAGCAGCTTAAGGGGGTCGAACACCGGGGAGCTGTTTTTT.

The sample holds many counts of this clonotype. The chain links TRBV28 to TRBJ2-1; 9 bases align to TRBD2. Trimming took 6 bases from V and 7 from J; bases not matched to a gene: 7. Per germline, CDR1 MDHEN and CDR2 SYDVKM. This CDR3 contains 14 residues. CDR3 sequence reads: CASSYGGGANEQFF. The DNA of the CDR3 is TGTGCCAGCAGCTATGGCGGGGGGGCGAATGAGCAGTTCTTC.